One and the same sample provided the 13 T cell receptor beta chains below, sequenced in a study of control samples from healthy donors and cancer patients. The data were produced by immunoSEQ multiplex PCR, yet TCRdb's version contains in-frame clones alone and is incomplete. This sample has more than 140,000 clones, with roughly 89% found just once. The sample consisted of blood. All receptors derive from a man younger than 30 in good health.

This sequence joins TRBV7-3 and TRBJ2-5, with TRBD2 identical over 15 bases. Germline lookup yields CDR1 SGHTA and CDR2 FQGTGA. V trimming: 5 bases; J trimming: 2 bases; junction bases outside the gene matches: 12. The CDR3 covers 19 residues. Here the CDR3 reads CASSPGQGTSGGIQETQYF. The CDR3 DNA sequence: TGTGCCAGCAGCCCGGGACAGGGGACTAGCGGGGGGATACAAGAGACCCAGTACTTC.

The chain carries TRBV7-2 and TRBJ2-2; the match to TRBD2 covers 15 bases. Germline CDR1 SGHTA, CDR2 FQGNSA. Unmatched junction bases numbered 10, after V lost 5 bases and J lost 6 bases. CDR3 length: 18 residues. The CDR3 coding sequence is TGTGCCAGCAGCGGGGGACTAGCGGGGGGCACCACACCCGGGGAGCTGTTTTTT. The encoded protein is CASSGGLAGGTTPGELFF.

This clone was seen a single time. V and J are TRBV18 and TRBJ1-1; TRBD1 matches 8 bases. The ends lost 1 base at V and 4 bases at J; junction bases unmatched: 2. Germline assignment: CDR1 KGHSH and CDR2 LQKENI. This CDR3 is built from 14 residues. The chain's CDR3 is CASSPQDRATEAFF. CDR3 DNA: TGTGCCAGCTCACCACAGGACAGGGCCACTGAAGCTTTCTTT.

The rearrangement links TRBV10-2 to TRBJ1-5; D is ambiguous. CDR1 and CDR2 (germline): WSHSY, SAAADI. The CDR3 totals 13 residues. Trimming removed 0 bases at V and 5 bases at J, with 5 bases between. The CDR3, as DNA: TGCGCCAGCAGTGAGTCGAGCTATCAGCCCCAGCATTTT. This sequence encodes CASSESSYQPQHF.

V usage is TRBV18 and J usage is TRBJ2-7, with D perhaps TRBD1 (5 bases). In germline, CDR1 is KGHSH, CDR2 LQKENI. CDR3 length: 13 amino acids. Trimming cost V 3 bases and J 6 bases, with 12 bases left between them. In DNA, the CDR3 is TGTGCCAGCTCACCGTCCAGGGTGCGCGAGCAGTACTTC. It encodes CASSPSRVREQYF.

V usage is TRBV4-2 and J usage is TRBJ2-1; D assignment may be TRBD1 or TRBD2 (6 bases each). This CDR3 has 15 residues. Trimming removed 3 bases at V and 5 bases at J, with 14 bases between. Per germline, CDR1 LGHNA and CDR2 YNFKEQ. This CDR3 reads CASSQEDRLDNEQFF. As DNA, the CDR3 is TGTGCCAGCAGCCAGGAGGACAGACTAGACAATGAGCAGTTCTTC.

The DNA of the CDR3 is TGTGCCAGCACCAACTACAGGGAGGCTAACTATGGCTACACCTTC. It is translated as CASTNYREANYGYTF. The rearrangement joins TRBV5-4 to TRBJ1-2; tentative D call: TRBD1 (6 bases). V lost 6 bases to trimming and J lost 0 bases, with 15 bases between them. The CDR3 runs 15 residues. Per the germline V gene, CDR1 is SGHNT and CDR2 is YYREEE (reference sequence).

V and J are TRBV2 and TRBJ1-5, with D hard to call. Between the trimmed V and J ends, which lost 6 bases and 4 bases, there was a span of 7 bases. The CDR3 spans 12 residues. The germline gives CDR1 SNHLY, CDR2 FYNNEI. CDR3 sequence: CASSEVNQPQHF. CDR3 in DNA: TGTGCCAGCAGCGAGGTTAATCAGCCCCAGCATTTT.

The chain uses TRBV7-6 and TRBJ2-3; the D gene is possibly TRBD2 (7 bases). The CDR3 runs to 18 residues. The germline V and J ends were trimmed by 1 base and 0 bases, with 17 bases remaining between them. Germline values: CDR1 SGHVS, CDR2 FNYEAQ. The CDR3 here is CASSLGAGGGLSTDTQYF. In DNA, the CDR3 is TGTGCCAGCAGCTTAGGCGCGGGCGGGGGCCTTAGCACAGATACGCAGTATTTT.

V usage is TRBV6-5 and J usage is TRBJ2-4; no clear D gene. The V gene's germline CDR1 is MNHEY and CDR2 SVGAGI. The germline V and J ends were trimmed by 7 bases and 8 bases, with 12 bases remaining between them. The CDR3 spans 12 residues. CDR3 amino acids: CASKNSRHIQYF. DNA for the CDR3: TGTGCCAGCAAAAATAGCAGGCACATTCAGTACTTC.

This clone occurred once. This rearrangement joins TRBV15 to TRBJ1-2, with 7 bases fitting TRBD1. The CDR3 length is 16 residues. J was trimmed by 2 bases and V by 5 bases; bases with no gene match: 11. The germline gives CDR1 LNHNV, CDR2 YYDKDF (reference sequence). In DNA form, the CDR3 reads TGTGCCACCAGCCGAGGGGGCGCGGCCCTAAACTATGGCTACACCTTC. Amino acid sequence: CATSRGGAALNYGYTF. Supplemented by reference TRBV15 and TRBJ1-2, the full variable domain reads DAMVIQNPRYQVTQFGKPVTLSCSQTLNHNVMYWYQQKSSQAPKLLFHYYDKDFNNEADTPDNFQSRRPNTSFCFLDIRSPGLGDTAMYLCATSRGGAALNYGYTFGSGTRLTVV.

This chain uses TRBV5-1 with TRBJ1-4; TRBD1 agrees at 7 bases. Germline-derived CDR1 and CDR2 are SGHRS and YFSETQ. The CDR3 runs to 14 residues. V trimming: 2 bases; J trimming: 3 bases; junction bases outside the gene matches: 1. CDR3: CASSFRGANEKLFF. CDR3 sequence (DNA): TGCGCCAGCAGCTTCAGGGGGGCTAATGAAAAACTGTTTTTT.

This CDR3 reads CATSVGPGDPNYGYTF. The CDR3, as DNA: TGTGCCACCAGCGTCGGCCCAGGGGACCCTAACTATGGCTACACCTTC. V is TRBV15 and J is TRBJ1-2; TRBD1 might be the D (6 bases). The CDR3 is 16 amino acids. CDR1 LNHNV and CDR2 YYDKDF come from the germline V gene (reference sequence). The V and J ends lost 5 bases and 0 bases respectively, with 16 bases between them.